This T cell receptor (beta chain) was recorded in a study of T cells after yellow fever vaccination. For the study at large: In the case of low-cell-number fractions, SMART-Seq v4 Ultra Low Input was used for preparation. Study-wide findings and caveats: Though weaker, the secondary response peaked faster, on day 5 versus 15. Clonotypes appearing in both CD4 and CD8 compartments existed, and their share was small.

The germline V gene has CDR1 SEHNR and CDR2 FQNEAQ (reference sequence). CDR3 length equals 10 residues. 5'RACE template switching generated TCR cDNA, adding a universal primer site and UMIs. Using its own MiXCR run on the 5' RACE reads, TCRdb lists one record per CDR3 protein. The table has over 300,000 distinct CDR3 sequences, around 6.8% seen once. Points on this clonotype: Its antigen is unknown. One end of the junction varies from germline; a read error may be responsible.

Specimen: PBMCs, collected about 41 days after the first yellow fever vaccination. The receptor was isolated from a man aged 18 to 30 who received the YFV17D yellow fever vaccine. The chain recombines TRBV7-9 with TRBJ2-3, with 7 bases fitting TRBD1. The CDR3 spells CASGTETQYF. Here the CDR3 DNA reads TGTGCCAGCGGGACAGAAACGCAGTATTTT. The variable domain in full, with the rest retrieved from reference TRBV7-9 and TRBJ2-3, is DTGVSQNPRHKITKRGQNVTFRCDPISEHNRLYWYRQTLGQGPEFLTYFQNEAQLEKSRLLSDRFSAERPKGSFSTLEIQRTEQGDSAMYLCASGTETQYFGPGTRLTVL.